One sample yielded the 29 T cell receptor beta chains listed below, sequenced in a study of tumor-infiltrating lymphocytes in primary liver carcinoma. Using a constant-region primer together with ProtoScript II reverse transcriptase, TCR beta cDNA was made from around 500 ng of total RNA. Each TCR beta library was derived from three nested multiplex PCR rounds that employed slightly modified ARM-PCR. Forward primers for TRBV1-TRBV30 and a C-beta reverse primer served the first two PCR rounds, at roughly 10 cycles each. In TCRdb, the multiplex PCR reads were re-called with MiXCR into one record per CDR3 protein. The data show approximately 190,000 distinct CDR3 sequences, approximately 80% seen once. Without any cell sorting, roughly 20-33 mg of bulk tissue yielded co-extracted RNA and DNA. The sequencing sample was made of tumor tissue from primary liver carcinoma. All receptors derive from a middle-aged man with primary liver carcinoma and hepatitis B virus infection.

This CDR3 reads CASSLRGVSYEQYF. CDR3 sequence (DNA): TGTGCCAGCAGCTTAAGAGGGGTATCATACGAGCAGTACTTC. The rearrangement links TRBV11-2 to TRBJ2-7; D may correspond to TRBD1 or TRBD2 (5 bases each). The V end lost 2 bases, the J end lost 4 bases, and 12 bases lay between the germline ends. The CDR3 runs 14 residues. Germline V gives CDR1 SGHAT, CDR2 FQNNGV. The variable domain in full, completed from reference TRBV11-2 and TRBJ2-7, reads EAGVAQSPRYKIIEKRQSVAFWCNPISGHATLYWYQQILGQGPKLLIQFQNNGVVDDSQLPKDRFSAERLKGVDSTLKIQPAKLEDSAVYLCASSLRGVSYEQYFGPGTRLTVT.

This chain joins TRBV11-3 and TRBJ1-5; D gene uncertain. Germline CDR1 and CDR2: SGHNT and YENEEA. V shed 6 bases and J shed 6 bases, with 18 bases lying between them. The CDR3 is 15 amino acids. CDR3 nucleotides: TGTGCCAGCAGGTTATATCTGGGGATGGCTCAGCCCCAGCATTTT. This sequence encodes CASRLYLGMAQPQHF.

V is TRBV7-3 and J is TRBJ2-1; D gene uncertain. Trimming left V 2 bases short and J 10 bases short, with 12 bases between. This CDR3 comprises 13 residues. Germline-derived CDR1 and CDR2 are SGHTA and FQGTGA. The CDR3 sequence: CASSLQVVGEQFF. The CDR3 DNA is TGTGCCAGCAGCTTACAGGTCGTCGGCGAGCAGTTCTTC.

The rearrangement joins TRBV11-2 to TRBJ2-5; D perhaps matches TRBD1 (5 bases). The germline gives CDR1 SGHAT, CDR2 FQNNGV. This CDR3 comprises 18 residues. V was cut by 6 bases and J by 5 bases, with 28 bases left in between. CDR3 sequence reads: CASSPNSIQGIGRETQYF. DNA of the CDR3: TGTGCCAGCAGTCCTAACTCAATCCAGGGTATTGGGCGGGAGACCCAGTACTTC.

Turning to this clonotype: The junction departs from the called germline gene at one end, perhaps through a read error. The V call is TRBV7-2, the J call TRBJ2-5; 10 bases are shared with TRBD2. The CDR3 consists of 15 residues. The germline CDR1 and CDR2 sequences are SGHTA and FQGNSA. The CDR3 DNA reads as TGCGCCAGCAGCCCTGGGACTAGCGTCCAAGAGACCCAGTACTTC. Translating it yields CASSPGTSVQETQYF.

This clonotype was seen ten or more times. This chain joins TRBV29-1 and TRBJ2-1; 8 bases are a match to TRBD2. This CDR3 has 15 residues. Germline CDR1 and CDR2: SQVTM and ANQGSEA. J was trimmed by 7 bases and V by 4 bases; bases with no gene match: 12. The CDR3 DNA is TGCAGCGTTGTACTGTCGTCGCTAGCGGGTAATGAGCAGTTCTTC. This codes for CSVVLSSLAGNEQFF.

The rearrangement joins TRBV6-2 or TRBV6-3 to TRBJ1-2, with D unclear. V was shortened by 6 bases and J by 7 bases, with 21 bases between the two germline ends. Germline CDR1 reads MNHEY; CDR2 reads SVGEGT. This CDR3 spans 15 amino acids. In DNA form, the CDR3 reads TGTGCCAGCAGCCAGACTCTCGGAGGAACCTTTGGCTACACCTTC. This translates into CASSQTLGGTFGYTF.

The gene calls are TRBV5-5 and TRBJ2-3; D gene unclear. The CDR3 totals 13 residues. Germline V gene sequence: CDR1 SGHKS, CDR2 YYEKEE (reference sequence). Trimming left V 8 bases short and J 5 bases short, with 15 bases between. The CDR3 sequence: CARNLGYGDTQYF. The CDR3 coding sequence is TGTGCCAGAAACTTAGGCTACGGAGATACGCAGTATTTT.

The chain uses TRBV14 and TRBJ2-7, with D possibly matching TRBD2 (5 bases). Germline V CDR1 and CDR2: SGHDN, FVKESK. The CDR3 is made up of 15 amino acids. V lost 1 base, J lost 6 bases, and 16 bases lay in between. As DNA, the CDR3 is TGTGCCAGCAGCCAAGCCCTGATGGGAGTCGCCGAGCAGTACTTC. It specifies CASSQALMGVAEQYF.

As for this clonotype: Germline is not matched at one junction end, which may reflect a read error. The CDR3 loop reads CGSSIPGTSGTKKIQYF. The CDR3 bases are TGTGGCAGCAGCATTCCCGGGACTAGCGGGACCAAGAAAATTCAGTACTTC. The chain uses TRBV11-1 and TRBJ2-4; TRBD2 matches at 13 bases. The V gene's germline CDR1 is SGHAT and CDR2 FQDESV (reference sequence). This CDR3 has 17 residues.

The V and J genes are TRBV11-1 and TRBJ2-2, with D unresolved. Trimming stripped 2 bases from V and 5 bases from J, with 12 bases between. The CDR3 spans 15 residues. The germline V gene encodes CDR1 SGHAT and CDR2 FQDESV (reference sequence). CDR3 nucleotides: TGTGCCAGCAGCTTAAACGAGAGTGAAACCGGGGAGCTGTTTTTT. It encodes CASSLNESETGELFF.

As regards this clonotype: A read error may account for a junction end that differs from germline. The genes are TRBV29-1 and TRBJ2-5; perhaps TRBD1 as D (6 bases). The germline V gene has CDR1 SQVTM and CDR2 ANQGSEA. There are 15 residues in the CDR3. The chain's CDR3 is CSVEADSGRPETQYF. The CDR3 region has the DNA TGTAGCGTTGAAGCGGACAGTGGGCGACCAGAGACCCAGTACTTC.

Of note for this clonotype: This CDR3 fails to terminate in the conserved phenylalanine or tryptophan, so it likely reflects a read error. This chain uses TRBV29-1 with TRBJ2-5; perhaps TRBD2 as D (6 bases). Germline V gives CDR1 SQVTM, CDR2 ANQGSEA. This CDR3 contains 12 residues. In nucleotides, the CDR3 is TGCAGCGTTTGGGGGGAGCAAGAGAGCCAGTACTTA. Translating gives CSVWGEQESQYL.

The rearrangement uses TRBV6-1 and TRBJ2-3, with 9 positions matching TRBD1. The CDR3 totals 15 residues. Germline lookup yields CDR1 MNHNS and CDR2 SASEGT. V shed 8 bases, J shed 3 bases, and the junction held 9 bases outside the gene matches. The CDR3 sequence: CASGNWTGVTDTQYF. Written as DNA, the CDR3 is TGTGCCAGCGGAAACTGGACAGGGGTTACAGATACGCAGTATTTT.

The chain uses TRBV20-1 and TRBJ2-7; 8 bases map to TRBD2. The V and J ends lost 6 bases and 7 bases, in that order; junction bases with no gene match: 14. CDR1 DFQATT and CDR2 SNEGSKA come from the germline V gene (reference sequence). This CDR3 comprises 14 residues. The CDR3 spells CSASHRAGGKEQYF. CDR3 nucleotides: TGCAGTGCGTCCCATCGGGCGGGAGGAAAAGAGCAGTACTTC.

This clonotype was picked up one time. The junction departs from the called germline gene at one end, perhaps through a read error. The CDR3 coding sequence is TGTGCCAGCACCTTGGTTGCTGGAGCTGGGGGCAATGAGCAGTTCTTC. It codes for CASTLVAGAGGNEQFF. V and J are TRBV5-6 and TRBJ2-1, with D possibly called TRBD1 or TRBD2 (5 bases each). CDR1 and CDR2 (germline): SGHDT, YYEEEE. This CDR3 comprises 16 residues.

About this clonotype: As the CDR3 is not closed by the conserved phenylalanine or tryptophan, this likely results from a read error. This chain uses TRBV6-5 with TRBJ2-3; 12 nucleotides agree with TRBD2. V shed 9 bases and J 3 bases; nucleotides not matched to a gene: 7. The CDR3 totals 15 residues. CDR1 and CDR2 (germline): MNHEY, SVGAGI. DNA for the CDR3: TGTGCCAGAAGCCCAGGACTAGCGGGAACAGATACGCAGTATCTT. Translation gives CARSPGLAGTDTQYL.

The J gene is TRBJ2-2, the V gene TRBV5-6; D possibly corresponds to TRBD1 (6 bases). This CDR3 contains 16 residues. Germline lookup yields CDR1 SGHDT and CDR2 YYEEEE. The CDR3 reads CVSSVPGHGNTGELFF. The CDR3, as DNA: TGTGTCAGTAGCGTACCGGGACATGGGAACACCGGGGAGCTGTTTTTT.

Comments on this clonotype: Relative to the germline gene, one junction end is altered; a read error may explain this. The V call is TRBV5-5, the J call TRBJ2-3, with a weak D call TRBD1 (5 bases). The V gene's germline CDR1 is SGHKS and CDR2 YYEKEE (reference sequence). CDR3 size: 15 residues. The CDR3 loop reads CASIFKGHSTDTRYF. The CDR3 nucleotides are TGTGCCAGCATCTTCAAGGGGCACAGCACAGATACGCGGTATTTT.

Worth noting for this clonotype: The CDR3 end shows no conserved phenylalanine or tryptophan, and so a read error is likely. This chain uses TRBV6-5 with TRBJ2-7; a weak D match, TRBD1 (6 bases). V was trimmed by 2 bases and J by 7 bases, leaving 21 bases between them. Germline V gives CDR1 MNHEY, CDR2 SVGAGI. This CDR3 contains 16 residues. The CDR3 DNA reads TGTGCCAGCAGTTACCTGATGGGGGCGAGAAAGGGAGAGCAGTACCTC. Translating it yields CASSYLMGARKGEQYL.

This clonotype was detected ten times or more. The rearrangement joins TRBV10-3 to TRBJ1-1; D possibly corresponds to TRBD1 (5 bases). V was cut by 6 bases and J by 0 bases, with 8 bases left in between. The CDR3 spans 13 residues. Germline values: CDR1 ENHRY, CDR2 SYGVKD. The CDR3 region is CAIRDTLNTEAFF. CDR3 nucleotides: TGTGCCATCAGGGACACCCTGAACACTGAAGCTTTCTTT.

Worth noting for this clonotype: An end of the junction differs from the germline gene, which may be a read error. V gene TRBV7-9 combines with J gene TRBJ1-4; no clear D. CDR3 length equals 16 residues. Germline V lookup: CDR1 SEHNR, CDR2 FQNEAQ (reference sequence). The CDR3 DNA is TGTGCCAGCAGCTGGGCTTCAGGCAGGTCCGGTGGAAAACCGTTTTTT. It codes for CASSWASGRSGGKPFF.

V and J are TRBV11-2 and TRBJ2-3; D unresolved. In germline, CDR1 is SGHAT, CDR2 FQNNGV. This CDR3 region has 11 residues. Trimming stripped 5 bases from V and 9 bases from J, with 9 bases between. The CDR3, as DNA: TGTGCCAGCAGCACGAGAAGGACGCAGTATTTT. Amino acids: CASSTRRTQYF.

The chain combines TRBV6-1 with TRBJ2-3; D is unclear. With 10 bases removed from V and 2 bases from J, the gap between germline ends came to 13 bases. The CDR3 spans 13 residues. Germline V gene data show CDR1 as MNHNS and CDR2 as SASEGT. The CDR3 here is CAIIPGYTDTQYF. CDR3 nucleotide sequence: TGTGCCATCATACCGGGCTACACAGATACGCAGTATTTT.

About this clonotype: Germline and junction disagree at one end, which may indicate a read error. CDR3 amino acids: CASTQDSGGELFF. The CDR3 bases are TGCGCCAGCACCCAAGATTCTGGAGGGGAGCTGTTTTTT. This chain connects TRBV4-3 to TRBJ2-2; D uncertain. The CDR3 contains 13 residues. Germline CDR1 reads LGHNA; CDR2 reads YSLEER.

On this clonotype itself: One junction end does not reproduce the germline sequence, and a read error may be involved. V and J are TRBV7-9 and TRBJ2-2; possible D gene TRBD1, 5 bases. CDR3 length: 16 residues. Germline values: CDR1 SEHNR, CDR2 FQNEAQ (reference sequence). The CDR3 DNA sequence: TGTGTCAGCAGCTTAGTTCCTCAGGGTTGGACAGGGGAGCTGTTTTTT. It encodes CVSSLVPQGWTGELFF.

About this clonotype itself: Its ends do not fully match the called genes, so a read error is possible. This chain uses TRBV6-5 with TRBJ2-1, with no clear D. This CDR3 is built from 13 residues. Germline CDR1 is MNHEY and CDR2 is SVGAGI. CDR3 nucleotide sequence: TGTGCTAGCAGTTCCGGCCCTTACAATGAGCACTTTTTC. This gives the protein CASSSGPYNEHFF.

The chain employs TRBV29-1 and TRBJ1-2; tentatively, D is TRBD1 (5 bases). Germline V gene lookup returns CDR1 SQVTM and CDR2 ANQGSEA. The V end lost 4 bases, the J end lost 11 bases, and 35 bases lay between the germline ends. The length of the CDR3 is 18 residues. CDR3 in amino acids: CSVGAPTGTQVSNYDYTF. DNA for the CDR3: TGCAGCGTTGGGGCACCAACAGGAACTCAAGTGTCTAACTATGATTACACCTTC. The complete variable domain, with remaining parts taken from reference TRBV29-1 and TRBJ1-2, reads SAVISQKPSRDICQRGTSLTIQCQVDSQVTMMFWYRQQPGQSLTLIATANQGSEATYESGFVIDKFPISRPNLTFSTLTVSNMSPEDSSIYLCSVGAPTGTQVSNYDYTFGSGTRLTVV.

The chain couples TRBV4-3 to TRBJ1-5; D gene ambiguous. Germline V gene sequence: CDR1 LGHNA, CDR2 YSLEER. Trimming removed 1 base at V and 5 bases at J, with 12 bases between. CDR3 length: 15 amino acids. The CDR3 sequence: CASSQVWGLYQPQHF. The DNA of the CDR3 is TGCGCCAGCAGCCAAGTCTGGGGTCTCTATCAGCCCCAGCATTTT.